The rows below give T cell receptor beta chains drawn from one sample of a study of T cell responses to AZD1222 COVID-19 vaccine. Clones were read by immunoSEQ multiplex PCR, and TCRdb kept only the in-frame ones, dropping some. The repertoire has 95,000 to 100,000 clones, over 75% of them found once; the top ten carry 15% to 20%. This sample comprised peripheral blood, obtained on day 0 of AZD1222 vaccination. These receptors were obtained from an adult in good health. CDR3s include the opening cysteine and the closing phenylalanine or tryptophan. D genes are given only for firm matches. Not all rows give a size; the values are once, few, many and, for expanded clones, a class.

clone_size	v_call	d_call	j_call	cdr3_nt	cdr3_aa
.	TRBV7-2	TRBD2	TRBJ2-7	TGTGCCAGCAGCTCTAGCGGGAGGTCCGCCTACGAGCAGTACTTC	CASSSSGRSAYEQYF
.	TRBV5-4	.	TRBJ1-6	TGTGCCAGCAGCTTGGGGGGGCGAGGCTATAATTCACCCCTCCACTTT	CASSLGGRGYNSPLHF
.	TRBV7-2	.	TRBJ2-3	TGTGCCAGCAGCCCCCCTGGCGGGCGAACAGATACGCAGTATTTT	CASSPPGGRTDTQYF
.	TRBV5-6	.	TRBJ1-2	TGTGCCAGCAGCCCCGGGGGGGCGAACTATGGCTACACCTTC	CASSPGGANYGYTF
.	TRBV4-1	TRBD1	TRBJ2-7	TGCGCCAGCAGCCAAGGAATAGGGACAGGGTGGCACGAGCAGTACTTC	CASSQGIGTGWHEQYF
.	TRBV7-3	.	TRBJ1-6	TGTGCCAGCAGGCGACTCAATAATTCACCCCTCCACTTT	CASRRLNNSPLHF
.	TRBV10-1	TRBD2	TRBJ2-7	TGCGCCAGCAGTGAGAGGAGTAGCGGGAGAATGAACGAGCAGTACTTC	CASSERSSGRMNEQYF
.	TRBV10-3	TRBD2	TRBJ2-7	TGTGCCATCGCGTCTAGCGGGAGATACACCTACGAGCAGTACTTC	CAIASSGRYTYEQYF
.	TRBV18	.	TRBJ2-5	TGTGCCAGCTCAGTGACTGCCCAAGAGACCCAGTACTTC	CASSVTAQETQYF
once	TRBV5-1	TRBD1	TRBJ1-2	TGCGCCAGCAAAGAGACAGGGTCTAACTATGGCTACACCTTC	CASKETGSNYGYTF
.	TRBV27	.	TRBJ2-7	TGTGCCAGCGAACCCTTCTACGAGCAGTACTTC	CASEPFYEQYF
few	TRBV6-4	.	TRBJ2-3	TGTGCCAGCAGTGCAGGGACAGATACGCAGTATTTT	CASSAGTDTQYF
.	TRBV2	.	TRBJ1-4	TGTGCCAGCACCCTACAGACAGAGAATGAAAAACTGTTTTTT	CASTLQTENEKLFF
.	TRBV6-4	.	TRBJ2-1	TGTGCCAGCAGTGGGGAGGCTCAGGGAGCTTACAATGAGCAGTTCTTC	CASSGEAQGAYNEQFF
.	TRBV6-5	TRBD1	TRBJ1-1	TGTGCCAGCAGGAGGACAGGGAACACTGAAGCTTTCTTT	CASRRTGNTEAFF
once	TRBV4-1	TRBD2	TRBJ2-7	TGCGCCAGCAGCCAAGATTCCGGGACTAGCGGGAGGGCCTACGAGCAGTACTTC	CASSQDSGTSGRAYEQYF
.	TRBV2	TRBD1	TRBJ2-7	TGTGCCAGCAGCATACCGACAGGGCCCCCCTACGAGCAGTACTTC	CASSIPTGPPYEQYF
.	TRBV30	.	TRBJ1-3	TGTGCCTGGAGTTCGCCAGGGGTTTTGGGTGGAAACACCATATATTTT	CAWSSPGVLGGNTIYF
.	TRBV5-1	.	TRBJ2-2	TGCGCCAGCAGCTCTAGGGGCGGAGCGAACACCGGGGAGCTGTTTTTT	CASSSRGGANTGELFF
.	TRBV28	.	TRBJ1-2	TGTGCCAGCAGCCCAGGATTCTATGGCTACACCTTC	CASSPGFYGYTF
.	TRBV2	.	TRBJ2-1	TGTGCCAGCAGGTCCAACAATGAGCAGTTCTTC	CASRSNNEQFF
.	TRBV9	TRBD2	TRBJ2-3	TGTGCCAGCAGCGTAGCAGGGACTAGCGGGATGGCCGCATCGGATACGCAGTATTTT	CASSVAGTSGMAASDTQYF
.	TRBV30	.	TRBJ2-7	TGTGCCTGGAGTGTCGTCTACGAGCAGTACTTC	CAWSVVYEQYF
.	TRBV4-2	TRBD1	TRBJ1-1	TGTGCCAGCAGCCATGGGACAGTGACGGAAGCTTTCTTT	CASSHGTVTEAFF
.	TRBV28	.	TRBJ2-2	TGTGCCAGCAGAAGGACCGCCACCGGGGAGCTGTTTTTT	CASRRTATGELFF
.	TRBV28	TRBD2	TRBJ2-7	TGTGCCAGCAGTTTCCCCTCCAAGACAGCGGGAGGGGGGGACGAGCAGTACTTC	CASSFPSKTAGGGDEQYF
.	TRBV5-5	TRBD1	TRBJ2-6	TGTGCCAGCAGCGGCCTCAGGACAGGCAGCTCTGGGGCCAACGTCCTGACTTTC	CASSGLRTGSSGANVLTF
.	TRBV30	.	TRBJ2-7	TGTGCCTGGGGGAGGAGACCCCTAATCAATCTCTCCTACGAGCAGTACTTC	CAWGRRPLINLSYEQYF
once	TRBV6-1	TRBD1	TRBJ1-4	TGTGCCAGCAGTGAAGCTGGGACAGGGTTCGGTGAAAAACTGTTTTTT	CASSEAGTGFGEKLFF
.	TRBV9	.	TRBJ1-1	TGTGCCAGCAGCCCCCGCGGGTTCCTGAACACTGAAGCTTTCTTT	CASSPRGFLNTEAFF
.	TRBV5-5	.	TRBJ1-5	TGTGCCAGCAGCTTGTCTCCTGTCAGCAATCAGCCCCAGCATTTT	CASSLSPVSNQPQHF
.	TRBV18	.	TRBJ2-3	TGTGCCAGCTCAGGGCAGAACACAGATACGCAGTATTTT	CASSGQNTDTQYF
.	TRBV5-1	.	TRBJ1-4	TGCGCCAGCAGCTTGGACGGGCAAGGGAATGAAAAACTGTTTTTT	CASSLDGQGNEKLFF
once	TRBV5-4	.	TRBJ2-1	TGTGCCAGCAGCTTAAGCCTACAGAGCAATGAGCAGTTCTTC	CASSLSLQSNEQFF
.	TRBV2	.	TRBJ2-3	TGTGCCAGCACGAACGACGCAGATACGCAGTATTTT	CASTNDADTQYF
.	TRBV12-5	TRBD2	TRBJ2-7	TGTGCTAGTGGTTTGGAAACAGCGGGATCCAAGCAGTACTTC	CASGLETAGSKQYF
.	TRBV7-9	.	TRBJ1-3	TGTGCCAGCAGATCGGACAGAGGAAACACCATATATTTT	CASRSDRGNTIYF
.	TRBV2	.	TRBJ2-7	TGTGCCAGCAGTGCAGGGATCGACCCAAACTACGAGCAGTACTTC	CASSAGIDPNYEQYF
.	TRBV7-9	.	TRBJ2-7	TGTGCCAGCAGCCGGACCGGCGAAGAGCAGTACTTC	CASSRTGEEQYF
.	TRBV18	.	TRBJ1-1	TGTGCCAGCTCACCACCGGGTGCCCCCCCGGGAGATGGAGCTTTCTTT	CASSPPGAPPGDGAFF
.	TRBV23-1	TRBD2	TRBJ2-5	TGCGCCAGCAGTCTTGAGCGGGAGTACCAAGAGACCCAGTACTTC	CASSLEREYQETQYF